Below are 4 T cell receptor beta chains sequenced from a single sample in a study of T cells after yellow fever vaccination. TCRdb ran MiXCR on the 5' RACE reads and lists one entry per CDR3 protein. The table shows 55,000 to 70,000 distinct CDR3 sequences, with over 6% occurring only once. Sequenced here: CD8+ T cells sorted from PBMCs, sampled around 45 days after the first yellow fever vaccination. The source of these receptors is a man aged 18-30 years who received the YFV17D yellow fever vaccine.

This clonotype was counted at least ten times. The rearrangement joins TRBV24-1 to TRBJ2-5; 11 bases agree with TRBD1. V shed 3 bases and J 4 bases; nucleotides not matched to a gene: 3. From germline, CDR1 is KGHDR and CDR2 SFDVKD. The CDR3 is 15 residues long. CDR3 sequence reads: CATSDRTGGGETQYF. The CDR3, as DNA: TGTGCCACCAGTGATCGGACAGGGGGCGGAGAGACCCAGTACTTC.

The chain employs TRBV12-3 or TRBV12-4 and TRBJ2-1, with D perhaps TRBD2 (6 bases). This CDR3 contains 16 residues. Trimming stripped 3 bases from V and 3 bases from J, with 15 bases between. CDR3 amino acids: CASSFKRAASYNEQFF. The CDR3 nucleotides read TGTGCCAGCAGTTTTAAGCGGGCCGCAAGCTACAATGAGCAGTTCTTC.

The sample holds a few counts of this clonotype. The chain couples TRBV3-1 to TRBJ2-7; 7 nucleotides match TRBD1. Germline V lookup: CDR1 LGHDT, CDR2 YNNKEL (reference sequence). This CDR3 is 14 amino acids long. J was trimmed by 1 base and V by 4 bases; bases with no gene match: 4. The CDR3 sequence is CASSPWDSSYEQYF. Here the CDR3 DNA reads TGTGCCAGCAGCCCCTGGGACAGTTCCTACGAGCAGTACTTC.

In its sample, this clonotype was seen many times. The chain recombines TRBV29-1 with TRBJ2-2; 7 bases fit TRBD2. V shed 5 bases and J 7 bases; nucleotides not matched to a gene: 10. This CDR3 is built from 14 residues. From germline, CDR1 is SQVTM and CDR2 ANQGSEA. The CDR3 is CSVPSPWGGGELFF. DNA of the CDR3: TGCAGCGTTCCGAGCCCGTGGGGGGGCGGGGAGCTGTTTTTT.